This T cell receptor (beta chain) was captured by sequencing in a study of human T cells and chemical hapten exposure. Study as a whole: Patients, a majority of them female, were diagnosed with alopecia areata, totalis or universalis.

This clonotype was seen at least ten times. Germline CDR1 reads SGHAT; CDR2 reads FQNNGV. V dropped 1 base and J dropped 2; count of bases not matched to a gene: 5. This CDR3 is built from 16 residues. It was the library that attached unique molecular identifiers to individual cDNA molecules. Each CDR3 protein is one row after TCRdb ran MiXCR on the RACE reads. The sample has 150,000 to 200,000 distinct CDR3 sequences, 20% to 25% seen once. Time point denoted: patch test 1, 2 weeks after DPC sensitization. Treatment reported: therapeutic diphenylcyclopropenone sensitization with weekly scalp DPC. People who gave samples had alopecia, were 18 to 70 years old, and were suitable for DPC.

Specimen: whole blood, collected in connection with sensitization to the hapten diphenylcyclopropenone (DPC). This sequence originates from a woman in her fifties or sixties with alopecia areata. Some clones in this sample may be carry-over from other donors' samples. This sequence joins TRBV11-2 and TRBJ2-1, with 7 bases lining up with TRBD2. The CDR3 here is CASSLGVAGTYNEQFF. The CDR3 nucleotides are TGTGCCAGCAGCTTAGGGGTAGCGGGTACCTACAATGAGCAGTTCTTC.